These 29 T cell receptor beta chains originate from one sample sequenced in a study of cytomegalovirus exposure and HLA in healthy donors (dated by TCRdb to about 2017). The library came from the immunoSEQ multiplex PCR assay. This is the immuneACCESS table as TCRdb keeps it, with only in-frame sequences that have V and J called. A part of the clones is gone; compared with another copy, unresolved V genes explain less than half, and the rest is unexplained. This sample holds 200,000 to 250,000 clones; around 87% were observed only once. The ten largest make up about 2% of the sample. Sequencing was performed on PBMCs. The receptors here all came from a woman aged 18-29 years in good health and CMV-seropositive.

The J gene is TRBJ2-3, the V gene TRBV20-1; D gene ambiguous. In germline, CDR1 is DFQATT, CDR2 SNEGSKA (reference sequence). With 6 bases removed from V and 5 bases from J, the gap between germline ends came to 9 bases. The CDR3 sequence is 11 residues long. This CDR3 reads CSAGTGDTQYF. CDR3 bases: TGCAGTGCAGGTACGGGAGATACGCAGTATTTT.

The gene calls are TRBV2 and TRBJ1-2; no firm D call. The CDR3 length is 11 residues. In germline, CDR1 is SNHLY, CDR2 FYNNEI. Trimming removed 4 bases from V and 8 bases from J, with 8 bases in between. CDR3 sequence (DNA): TGTGCCAGCAGTGCGGGGTGGGGCTACACCTTC. Encoded protein: CASSAGWGYTF.

The chain carries TRBV7-9 and TRBJ1-5, with D maybe TRBD1 (6 bases). This CDR3 comprises 12 residues. Germline V gives CDR1 SEHNR, CDR2 FQNEAQ (reference sequence). Trimming stripped 8 bases from V and 7 bases from J, with 12 bases between. Here the CDR3 DNA reads TGTGCCAGCGCACCGGGGGGCCAGCCCCAGCATTTT. Its protein is CASAPGGQPQHF.

The J gene is TRBJ2-1, the V gene TRBV6-1, with no clear D. The length of the CDR3 is 11 residues. Germline assignment: CDR1 MNHNS and CDR2 SASEGT. V was trimmed by 2 bases and J by 10 bases, leaving 6 bases between them. CDR3 coding DNA: TGTGCCAGCAGTGAATACTGGGAGCAGTTCTTC. This gives the protein CASSEYWEQFF.

This clone has only a few counts. The chain employs TRBV5-1 and TRBJ2-5; D is perhaps TRBD1 (5 bases). Deletions cut 3 bases from V and 5 bases from J, with 11 bases between. This CDR3 contains 13 residues. From germline, CDR1 is SGHRS and CDR2 YFSETQ. The CDR3 protein is CASSSRVGETQYF. The DNA for the CDR3 is TGCGCCAGCAGCTCCAGGGTAGGTGAGACCCAGTACTTC.

The V call is TRBV11-2, the J call TRBJ1-4, with 8 positions matching TRBD1. Trimming took 2 bases from V and 4 from J; bases not matched to a gene: 6. This CDR3 is built from 16 residues. Germline CDR1 reads SGHAT; CDR2 reads FQNNGV. CDR3: CASSLRGDRLNEKLFF. The CDR3 nucleotides are TGTGCCAGCAGCTTAAGGGGGGACAGGCTTAATGAAAAACTGTTTTTT.

This clone showed up just once. The CDR3 nucleotides are TGTGCCATCAGCCAGGGACTAGCGGGGAGCGAGACCCAGTACTTC. Translation: CAISQGLAGSETQYF. This sequence joins TRBV10-3 and TRBJ2-5; 13 bases fit TRBD2. The CDR3 totals 15 residues. The germline CDR1 and CDR2 sequences are ENHRY and SYGVKD. Trimming at V came to 6 bases and at J to 5 bases, leaving 6 bases not matched to a gene.

V and J are TRBV5-1 and TRBJ2-2, with D perhaps TRBD1 (5 bases). The CDR3 totals 16 residues. Germline V gene data show CDR1 as SGHRS and CDR2 as YFSETQ. Between the trimmed V and J ends, which lost 4 bases and 0 bases, there was a span of 13 bases. CDR3 region: CASSAPRAPNTGELFF. The CDR3, as DNA: TGCGCCAGCAGCGCCCCCAGGGCTCCGAACACCGGGGAGCTGTTTTTT.

The genes are TRBV27 and TRBJ1-5, with TRBD1 as a possible D gene (6 bases). Germline V gene data show CDR1 as MNHEY and CDR2 as SMNVEV (reference sequence). The V and J ends lost 8 bases and 9 bases respectively, with 17 bases between them. The CDR3 loop spans 13 amino acids. CDR3 coding DNA: TGTGCCAGCCGACCCAGGGGCGCGGGGCCCCAGCATTTT. Its protein is CASRPRGAGPQHF.

The chain joins TRBV6-5 to TRBJ2-7, with 7 bases identical to TRBD1. V lost 5 bases and J lost 1; bases outside the gene matches: 2. CDR1 is MNHEY and CDR2 is SVGAGI in the germline V gene. The CDR3 is 13 amino acids. DNA of the CDR3: TGTGCCAGCAGTGAGGGGGCATCCTACGAGCAGTACTTC. Its translation: CASSEGASYEQYF.

The CDR3 loop reads CASSLARATEAFF. CDR3 bases: TGTGCCAGCAGCTTAGCCAGGGCCACTGAAGCTTTCTTT. V usage is TRBV11-3 and J usage is TRBJ1-1; D may be TRBD1 (5 bases). Trimming left V 1 base short and J 4 bases short, with 7 bases between. This CDR3 comprises 13 residues. Germline CDR1 reads SGHNT; CDR2 reads YENEEA.

This clone was observed a single time. The J gene is TRBJ2-4, the V gene TRBV30, with D perhaps matching TRBD2 (6 bases). The CDR3 length is 13 residues. Per germline, CDR1 GTSNPN and CDR2 SVGIG (reference sequence). The V end lost 8 bases, the J end lost 4 bases, and 15 bases lay between the germline ends. The CDR3 sequence: CAIEGRRKNIQYF. The CDR3 DNA reads TGTGCCATAGAGGGGAGGAGGAAAAACATTCAGTACTTC. Variable domain in full (rest from reference TRBV30 and TRBJ2-4): SQTIHQWPATLVQPVGSPLSLECTVEGTSNPNLYWYRQAAGRGLQLLFYSVGIGQISSEVPQNLSASRPQDRQFILSSKKLLLSDSGFYLCAIEGRRKNIQYFGAGTRLSVL.

This sequence joins TRBV11-2 and TRBJ1-4; D not resolved. This CDR3 comprises 15 residues. Per the germline V gene, CDR1 is SGHAT and CDR2 is FQNNGV. With 5 bases removed from V and 1 base from J, the gap between germline ends came to 11 bases. The CDR3 region has the DNA TGTGCCAGCAGCGGATTGGGAGGAACTAATGAAAAACTGTTTTTT. It encodes CASSGLGGTNEKLFF.

The chain links TRBV27 to TRBJ2-7; a possible D gene is TRBD1 (5 bases). V was shortened by 5 bases and J by 2 bases, with 10 bases between the two germline ends. Germline V lookup: CDR1 MNHEY, CDR2 SMNVEV (reference sequence). The CDR3 is 13 residues long. The CDR3 sequence is CASSLQAPYEQYF. The CDR3 DNA is TGTGCCAGCAGTCTACAGGCTCCCTACGAGCAGTACTTC.

The chain joins TRBV28 to TRBJ2-5, with D perhaps TRBD1 (6 bases). V was shortened by 5 bases and J by 2 bases, with 9 bases between the two germline ends. This CDR3 is built from 13 residues. Germline V CDR1 and CDR2: MDHEN, SYDVKM. DNA of the CDR3: TGTGCCAGCAGTCTAGGACAGCAAGAGACCCAGTACTTC. It codes for CASSLGQQETQYF.

For this clone: At one boundary the junction diverges from the germline segment, which might be a read error. V is TRBV7-7 and J is TRBJ2-7; 14 nucleotides agree with TRBD2. The CDR3 contains 17 residues. Looked up from germline, CDR1 is SSHAT and CDR2 is FNYEAQ (reference sequence). The CDR3 region is CASSKTSGRAEFYEQYF. The DNA for the CDR3 is TGTGCTAGCAGCAAGACTAGCGGGAGGGCTGAATTCTACGAGCAGTACTTC.

The chain employs TRBV9 and TRBJ2-1; D possibly corresponds to TRBD1 (5 bases). This CDR3 spans 15 amino acids. Germline CDR1 and CDR2: SGDLS and YYNGEE. V was shortened by 4 bases and J by 0 bases, with 11 bases between the two germline ends. CDR3 DNA sequence: TGTGCCAGCAGCCCCGCAGGGATCTCCTACAATGAGCAGTTCTTC. Residues: CASSPAGISYNEQFF.

The genes are TRBV6-5 and TRBJ2-7; the D gene is possibly TRBD1 (5 bases). The V gene lost 0 bases and the J gene lost 0 bases, with 9 bases spanning the gap. Germline CDR1 is MNHEY and CDR2 is SVGAGI. This CDR3 region has 15 residues. CDR3 amino acids: CASSYSSGPSYEQYF. DNA of the CDR3: TGTGCCAGCAGTTACTCGTCAGGGCCCTCCTACGAGCAGTACTTC.

This clone was picked up a small number of times. The V and J genes are TRBV6-5 and TRBJ1-2; D is undetermined. The V end was cut by 2 bases, the J end by 0 bases, with 4 bases between. This CDR3 comprises 13 residues. The germline gives CDR1 MNHEY, CDR2 SVGAGI. CDR3 region: CASSYLSNYGYTF. The CDR3 coding sequence is TGTGCCAGCAGTTACCTCTCTAACTATGGCTACACCTTC.

The chain couples TRBV30 to TRBJ2-1, with 9 positions matching TRBD1. The CDR3 extends over 15 amino acids. The V gene's germline CDR1 is GTSNPN and CDR2 SVGIG (reference sequence). The trim removed 0 bases at V and 5 bases at J, leaving 5 bases unmatched. The CDR3: CAWSVTGQGDNEQFF. DNA for the CDR3: TGTGCCTGGAGTGTAACGGGACAGGGAGACAATGAGCAGTTCTTC.

This chain joins TRBV5-3 and TRBJ1-1, with 7 bases matching TRBD1. TRBV5-3 is an open reading frame whose function is uncertain. This CDR3 spans 18 amino acids. Trimming at V came to 1 base and at J to 2 bases, leaving 14 bases not matched to a gene. In nucleotides, the CDR3 is TGTGCCAGAAGCTTGCCCGGGACAGAGAGAGGAGCCAACACTGAAGCTTTCTTT. It translates to CARSLPGTERGANTEAFF.

J is TRBJ1-1 and V is TRBV29-1, with TRBD1 as a possible D gene (5 bases). Germline CDR1 is SQVTM and CDR2 is ANQGSEA. Trimming removed 6 bases at V and 0 bases at J, with 11 bases between. The CDR3 contains 13 residues. The CDR3 sequence is CSVGGEMNTEAFF. CDR3 nucleotide sequence: TGCAGCGTGGGGGGTGAAATGAACACTGAAGCTTTCTTT.

This clone was recorded a few times. The chain links TRBV6-1 to TRBJ2-1, with D possibly being TRBD2 (6 bases). The CDR3 has 13 residues. Germline assignment: CDR1 MNHNS and CDR2 SASEGT. Trimming cost V 7 bases and J 6 bases, with 13 bases left between them. In DNA, the CDR3 is TGTGCCAGCAACTTAGCGGAGTCCAATGAGCAGTTCTTC. Amino acids: CASNLAESNEQFF.

The chain uses TRBV5-1 and TRBJ2-7, with TRBD1 matching over 9 bases. Germline V lookup: CDR1 SGHRS, CDR2 YFSETQ. Losses at the gene ends were 4 bases for V and 5 bases for J; bases not matched to a gene: 10. CDR3 length equals 15 residues. The CDR3 DNA follows: TGCGCCAGCAGCCCAGGACAGGGGATCATCCACGAGCAGTACTTC. Its protein product is CASSPGQGIIHEQYF.

The genes are TRBV27 and TRBJ2-1; 8 nucleotides line up with TRBD1. This CDR3 is 15 amino acids long. V shed 4 bases, J shed 8 bases, and the junction held 10 bases outside the gene matches. The germline gives CDR1 MNHEY, CDR2 SMNVEV (reference sequence). CDR3 sequence (DNA): TGTGCCAGCAGTTCGACAGGGGACGACTCCGATGAGCAGTTCTTC. This sequence encodes CASSSTGDDSDEQFF.

The chain uses TRBV28 and TRBJ1-1; no clear D. With 3 bases removed from V and 5 bases from J, the gap between germline ends came to 4 bases. The germline V gene encodes CDR1 MDHEN and CDR2 SYDVKM. The CDR3 is 11 amino acids. The CDR3 loop is CASSFSTEAFF. DNA of the CDR3: TGTGCCAGCAGTTTTAGTACTGAAGCTTTCTTT.

CDR3 amino acids: CASSFSSTGSYTF. DNA for the CDR3: TGTGCCAGCAGCTTTTCCTCGACAGGGAGCTACACCTTC. The chain employs TRBV7-2 and TRBJ1-2; 7 nucleotides match TRBD1. Germline trimming cut 3 bases from V and 9 bases from J; bases unmatched to any gene: 7. This CDR3 contains 13 residues. Germline V lookup: CDR1 SGHTA, CDR2 FQGNSA. Full variable domain (missing parts from reference TRBV7-2 and TRBJ1-2): GAGVSQSPSNKVTEKGKDVELRCDPISGHTALYWYRQSLGQGLEFLIYFQGNSAPDKSGLPSDRFSAERTGGSVSTLTIQRTQQEDSAVYLCASSFSSTGSYTFGSGTRLTVV.

This chain uses TRBV10-3 with TRBJ2-1; D may be TRBD2 (5 bases). The CDR3 has 14 amino acids. The germline V gene encodes CDR1 ENHRY and CDR2 SYGVKD. Trimming took off 7 bases at V and 1 base at J, with 11 bases between the two ends. The CDR3 DNA reads as TGTGCCATCAAGAGGGAGAGGTCCTACAATGAGCAGTTCTTC. It translates to CAIKRERSYNEQFF.

The V and J genes are TRBV27 and TRBJ1-5; D may be TRBD1 (6 bases). This CDR3 is built from 14 residues. The germline V gene encodes CDR1 MNHEY and CDR2 SMNVEV (reference sequence). The germline V and J ends were trimmed by 2 bases and 3 bases, with 8 bases remaining between them. CDR3 bases: TGTGCCAGCAGTTTAGGGACACTCAATCAGCCCCAGCATTTT. It codes for CASSLGTLNQPQHF.